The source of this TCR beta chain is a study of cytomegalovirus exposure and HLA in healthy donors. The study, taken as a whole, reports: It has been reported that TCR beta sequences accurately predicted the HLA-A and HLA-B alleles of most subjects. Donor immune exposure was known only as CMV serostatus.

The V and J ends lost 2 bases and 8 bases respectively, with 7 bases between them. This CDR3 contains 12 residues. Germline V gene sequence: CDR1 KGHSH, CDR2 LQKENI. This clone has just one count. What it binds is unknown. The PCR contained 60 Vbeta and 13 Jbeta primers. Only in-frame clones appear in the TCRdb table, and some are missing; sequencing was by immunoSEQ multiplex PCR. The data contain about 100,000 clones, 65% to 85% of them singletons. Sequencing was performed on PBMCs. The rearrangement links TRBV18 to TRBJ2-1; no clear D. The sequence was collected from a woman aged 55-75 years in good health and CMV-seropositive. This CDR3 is CASSPSADEQFF. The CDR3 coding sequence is TGTGCCAGCTCACCAAGCGCCGATGAGCAGTTCTTC.